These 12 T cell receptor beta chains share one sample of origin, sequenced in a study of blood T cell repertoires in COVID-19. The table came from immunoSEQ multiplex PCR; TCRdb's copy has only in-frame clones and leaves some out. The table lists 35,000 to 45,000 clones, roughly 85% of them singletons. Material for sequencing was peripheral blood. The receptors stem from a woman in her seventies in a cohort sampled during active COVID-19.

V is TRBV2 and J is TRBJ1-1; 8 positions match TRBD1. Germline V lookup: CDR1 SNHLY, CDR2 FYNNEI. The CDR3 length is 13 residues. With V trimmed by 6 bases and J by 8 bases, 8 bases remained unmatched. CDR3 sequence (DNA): TGTGCCAGCAGGATCGAAGGGACAGGCGAAGCTTTCTTT. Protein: CASRIEGTGEAFF.

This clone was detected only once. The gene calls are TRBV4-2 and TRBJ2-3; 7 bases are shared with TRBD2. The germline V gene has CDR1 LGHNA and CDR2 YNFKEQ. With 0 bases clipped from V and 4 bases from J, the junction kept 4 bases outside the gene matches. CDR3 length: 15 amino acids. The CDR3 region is CASSQEAGRPDTQYF. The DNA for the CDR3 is TGTGCCAGCAGCCAAGAAGCGGGGCGGCCAGATACGCAGTATTTT.

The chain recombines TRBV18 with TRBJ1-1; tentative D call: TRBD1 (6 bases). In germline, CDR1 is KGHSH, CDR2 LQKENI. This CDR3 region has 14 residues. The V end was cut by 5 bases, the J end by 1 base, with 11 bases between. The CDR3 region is CASSSGTPNTEAFF. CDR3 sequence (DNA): TGTGCCAGCTCATCCGGGACACCGAACACTGAAGCTTTCTTT.

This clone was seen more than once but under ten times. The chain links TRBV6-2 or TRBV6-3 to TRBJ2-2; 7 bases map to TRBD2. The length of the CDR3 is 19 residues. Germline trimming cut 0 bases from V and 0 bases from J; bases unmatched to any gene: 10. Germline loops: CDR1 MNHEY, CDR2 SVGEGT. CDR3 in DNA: TGTGCCAGCAGTTACTCGATATGGCTAGCGGACGCGAACACCGGGGAGCTGTTTTTT. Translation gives CASSYSIWLADANTGELFF.

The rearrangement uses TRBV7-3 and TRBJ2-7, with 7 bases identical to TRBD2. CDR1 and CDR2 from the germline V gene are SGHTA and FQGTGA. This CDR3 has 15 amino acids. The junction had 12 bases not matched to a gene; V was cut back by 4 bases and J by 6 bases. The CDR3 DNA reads TGTGCCAGCAGCTCCGGGGAGGGGTCTTGGGGCGAGCAGTACTTC. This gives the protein CASSSGEGSWGEQYF.

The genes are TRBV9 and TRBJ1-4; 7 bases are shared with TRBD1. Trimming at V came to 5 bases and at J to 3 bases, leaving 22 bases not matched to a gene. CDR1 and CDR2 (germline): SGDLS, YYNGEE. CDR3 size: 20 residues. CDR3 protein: CASSVDPGTVQFQSNEKLFF. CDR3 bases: TGTGCCAGCAGTGTGGACCCCGGGACAGTACAATTCCAATCTAATGAAAAACTGTTTTTT.

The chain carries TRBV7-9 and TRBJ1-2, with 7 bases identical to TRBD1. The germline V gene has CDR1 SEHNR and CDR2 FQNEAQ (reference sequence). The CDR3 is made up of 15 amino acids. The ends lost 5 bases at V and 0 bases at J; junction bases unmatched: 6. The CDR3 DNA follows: TGTGCCAGCAGCCCGGGGACAGCGGCTAACTATGGCTACACCTTC. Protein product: CASSPGTAANYGYTF.

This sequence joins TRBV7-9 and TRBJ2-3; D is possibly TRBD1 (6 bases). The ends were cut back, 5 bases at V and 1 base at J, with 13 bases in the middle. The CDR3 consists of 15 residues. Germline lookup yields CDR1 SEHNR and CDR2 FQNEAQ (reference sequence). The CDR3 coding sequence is TGTGCCAGCAGCATACAGGGTCTAGGCACAGATACGCAGTATTTT. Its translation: CASSIQGLGTDTQYF.

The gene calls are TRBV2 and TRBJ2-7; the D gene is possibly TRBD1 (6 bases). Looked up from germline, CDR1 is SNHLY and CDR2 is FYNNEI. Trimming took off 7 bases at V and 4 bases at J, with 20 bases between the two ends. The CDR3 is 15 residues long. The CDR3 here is CASTLLTYREYEQYF. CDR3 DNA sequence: TGTGCCAGCACCCTACTAACCTACAGGGAATACGAGCAGTACTTC.

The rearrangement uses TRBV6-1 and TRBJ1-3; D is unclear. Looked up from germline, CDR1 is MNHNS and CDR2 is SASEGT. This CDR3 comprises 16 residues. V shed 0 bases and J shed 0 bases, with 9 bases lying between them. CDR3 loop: CASSEAPAGSGNTIYF. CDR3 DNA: TGTGCCAGCAGTGAAGCCCCAGCGGGCTCTGGAAACACCATATATTTT.

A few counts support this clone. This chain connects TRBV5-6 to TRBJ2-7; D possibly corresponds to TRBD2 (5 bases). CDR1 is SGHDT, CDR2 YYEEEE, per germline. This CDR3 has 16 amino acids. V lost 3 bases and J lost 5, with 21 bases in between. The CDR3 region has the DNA TGTGCCAGCAGCTATGGTATTACTGCGGGCGGCGACGAGCAGTACTTC. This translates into CASSYGITAGGDEQYF.

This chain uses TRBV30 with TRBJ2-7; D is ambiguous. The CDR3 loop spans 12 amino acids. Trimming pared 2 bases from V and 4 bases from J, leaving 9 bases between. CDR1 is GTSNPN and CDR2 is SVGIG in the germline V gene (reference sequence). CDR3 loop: CAWSTSGYEQYF. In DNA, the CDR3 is TGTGCCTGGAGTACGTCGGGTTACGAGCAGTACTTC.